The 5 T cell receptor beta chains below come from one sample, sequenced in a study of T cell responses to AZD1222 COVID-19 vaccine. TCRdb keeps only in-frame clones here, not all; method: immunoSEQ multiplex PCR. The sample consists of over 130,000 clones, roughly nine tenths of them appearing once. The specimen comprised peripheral blood, sampled 28 days after the second dose of the MenACWY control vaccine. The receptors stem from an adult who received the MenACWY meningococcal vaccine as a control.

The rearrangement joins TRBV7-8 to TRBJ1-4; 8 bases agree with TRBD1. The junction had 7 bases not matched to a gene; V was cut back by 5 bases and J by 8 bases. Germline V gives CDR1 SGHVS, CDR2 FQNEAQ. The CDR3 sequence is 14 residues long. The CDR3 sequence: CASSPTGVGEKLFF. CDR3 nucleotide sequence: TGTGCCAGCAGCCCGACAGGGGTTGGCGAAAAACTGTTTTTT.

This chain links TRBV28 with TRBJ1-2, with TRBD1 identical over 12 bases. Germline V gene data show CDR1 as MDHEN and CDR2 as SYDVKM. V was clipped by 7 bases and J by 8 bases; unmatched bases: 8. The CDR3 loop spans 14 amino acids. The CDR3 reads CASTPGQGAEGYTF. The CDR3 bases are TGTGCCAGCACCCCGGGACAGGGGGCGGAAGGCTACACCTTC.

V gene TRBV19 combines with J gene TRBJ1-5, with TRBD1 matching 8 bases. The CDR3 runs to 17 residues. Germline trimming cut 7 bases from V and 0 bases from J; bases unmatched to any gene: 11. Germline lookup yields CDR1 LNHDA and CDR2 SQIVND (reference sequence). The CDR3 DNA reads as TGTGCCAGTACCAAACGGGGACAGGTCTATAGCAATCAGCCCCAGCATTTT. Protein product: CASTKRGQVYSNQPQHF.

In nucleotides, the CDR3 is TGTGCCAGCAGCTTATTGGGAGGGGTCGAGCAGTACTTC. This codes for CASSLLGGVEQYF. V and J are TRBV7-2 and TRBJ2-7; TRBD2 matches at 7 bases. The ends lost 2 bases at V and 6 bases at J; junction bases unmatched: 4. The germline gives CDR1 SGHTA, CDR2 FQGNSA. CDR3 length: 13 residues.

The genes are TRBV5-1 and TRBJ2-2; tentatively, D is TRBD1 (5 bases). CDR1 is SGHRS and CDR2 is YFSETQ in the germline V gene. The CDR3 contains 16 residues. The V and J ends lost 6 bases and 1 base respectively, with 16 bases between them. CDR3 nucleotides: TGCGCCAGCACCCCGGTTGTAGACAGGAACACCGGGGAGCTGTTTTTT. Amino acid sequence: CASTPVVDRNTGELFF.